This TCR beta chain stems from a study of control samples from healthy donors and cancer patients. Data came from immunoSEQ multiplex PCR; TCRdb stores just in-frame clones and leaves some out. The profile shows some 150,000 clones, 91% of them singletons. The sequencing sample was made of blood. This sequence originates from a man between 18 and 29 years old in good health.

The CDR3 protein is CASSPGPAEKLFF. CDR3 bases: TGTGCCAGCAGCCCGGGCCCCGCGGAAAAACTGTTTTTT. The chain is built from TRBV11-2 and TRBJ1-4; D is unclear. V dropped 5 bases and J dropped 8 bases, with 12 bases sitting between them. The CDR3 length is 13 residues. The germline CDR1 and CDR2 sequences are SGHAT and FQNNGV.